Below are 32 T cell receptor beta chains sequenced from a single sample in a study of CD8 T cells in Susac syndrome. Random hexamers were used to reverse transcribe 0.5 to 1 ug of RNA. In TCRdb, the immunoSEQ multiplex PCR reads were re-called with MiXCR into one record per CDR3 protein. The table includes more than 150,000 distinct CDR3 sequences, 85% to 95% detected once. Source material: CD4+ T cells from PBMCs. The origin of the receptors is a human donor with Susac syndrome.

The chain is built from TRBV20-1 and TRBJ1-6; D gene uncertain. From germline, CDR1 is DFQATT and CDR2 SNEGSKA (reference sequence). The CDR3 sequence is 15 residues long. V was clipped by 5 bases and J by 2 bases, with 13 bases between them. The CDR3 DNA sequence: TGCAGTGCTCAACCTTCACAGACCTATAATTCACCCCTCCACTTT. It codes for CSAQPSQTYNSPLHF.

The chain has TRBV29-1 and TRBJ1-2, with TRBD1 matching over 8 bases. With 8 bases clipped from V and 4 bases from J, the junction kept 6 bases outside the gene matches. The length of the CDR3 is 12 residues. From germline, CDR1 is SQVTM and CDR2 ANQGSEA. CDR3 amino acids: CSTWTGFYGYTF. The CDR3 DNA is TGCAGCACTTGGACAGGGTTCTATGGCTACACCTTC.

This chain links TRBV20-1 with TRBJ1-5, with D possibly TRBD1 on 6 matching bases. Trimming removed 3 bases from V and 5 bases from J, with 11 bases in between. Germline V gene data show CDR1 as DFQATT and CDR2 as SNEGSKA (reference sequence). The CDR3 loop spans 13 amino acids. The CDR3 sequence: CSASRDTDQPQHF. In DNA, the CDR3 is TGCAGTGCTAGCCGGGACACGGATCAGCCCCAGCATTTT.

The CDR3 loop is CASSQGVPDNQETQYF. The DNA of the CDR3 is TGCGCCAGCAGCCAAGGAGTCCCGGACAACCAAGAGACCCAGTACTTC. The chain uses TRBV4-1 and TRBJ2-5; TRBD1 is a possible D gene (5 bases). The CDR3 consists of 16 residues. V was trimmed by 1 base and J by 0 bases, leaving 12 bases between them. Germline V gives CDR1 MGHRA, CDR2 YSYEKL.

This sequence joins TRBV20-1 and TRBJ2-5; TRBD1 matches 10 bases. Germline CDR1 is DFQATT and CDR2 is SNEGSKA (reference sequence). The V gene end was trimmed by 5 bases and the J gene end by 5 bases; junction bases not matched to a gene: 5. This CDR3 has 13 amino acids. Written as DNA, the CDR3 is TGCAGTGCTTCCCGACAGGGGGCGGAGACCCAGTACTTC. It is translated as CSASRQGAETQYF.

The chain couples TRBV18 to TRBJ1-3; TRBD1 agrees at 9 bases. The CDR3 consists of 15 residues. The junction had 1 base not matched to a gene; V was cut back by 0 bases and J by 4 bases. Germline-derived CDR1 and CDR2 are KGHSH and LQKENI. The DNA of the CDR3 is TGTGCCAGCTCACCACCCGGGACAGGGGGAAACACCATATATTTT. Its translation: CASSPPGTGGNTIYF.

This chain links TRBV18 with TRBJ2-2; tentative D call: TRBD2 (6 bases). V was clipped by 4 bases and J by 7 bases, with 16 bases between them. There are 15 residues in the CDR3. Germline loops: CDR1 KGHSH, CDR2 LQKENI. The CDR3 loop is CASSHDTLASGELFF. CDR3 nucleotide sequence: TGTGCCAGCTCACACGACACACTAGCAAGCGGGGAGCTGTTTTTT.

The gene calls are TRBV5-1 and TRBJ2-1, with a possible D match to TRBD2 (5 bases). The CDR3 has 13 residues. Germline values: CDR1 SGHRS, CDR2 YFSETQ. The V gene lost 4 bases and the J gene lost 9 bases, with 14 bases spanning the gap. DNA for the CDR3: TGCGCCAGCAGCCCCGGGGATTTGGGTGAGCAGTTCTTC. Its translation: CASSPGDLGEQFF.

The CDR3 DNA reads TGTGCCAGCAGTTACCGGACTAGCGGGGGAGGGAACATTCAGTACTTC. Protein product: CASSYRTSGGGNIQYF. This rearrangement joins TRBV6-5 to TRBJ2-4, with TRBD2 matching 13 bases. Germline CDR1 reads MNHEY; CDR2 reads SVGAGI. V gave up 2 bases and J gave up 7 bases; unmatched junction bases: 5. The CDR3 is made up of 16 amino acids.

This CDR3 is CASSLGPSFSYEQYF. CDR3 DNA sequence: TGTGCCAGCAGTTTAGGGCCCAGTTTCTCCTACGAGCAGTACTTC. This rearrangement joins TRBV28 to TRBJ2-7, with D uncertain. The V gene lost 2 bases and the J gene lost 0 bases, with 11 bases spanning the gap. CDR3 length: 15 residues. Germline assignment: CDR1 MDHEN and CDR2 SYDVKM. The full variable domain, with the rest looked up from reference TRBV28 and TRBJ2-7, is DVKVTQSSRYLVKRTGEKVFLECVQDMDHENMFWYRQDPGLGLRLIYFSYDVKMKEKGDIPEGYSVSREKKERFSLILESASTNQTSMYLCASSLGPSFSYEQYFGPGTRLTVT.

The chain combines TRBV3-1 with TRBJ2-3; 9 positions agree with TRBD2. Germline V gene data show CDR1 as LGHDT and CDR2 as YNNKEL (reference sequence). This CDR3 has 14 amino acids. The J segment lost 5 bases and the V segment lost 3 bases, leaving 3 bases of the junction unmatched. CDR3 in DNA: TGTGCCAGCAGCCATCGCGGGGGGGGAGATACGCAGTATTTT. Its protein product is CASSHRGGGDTQYF.

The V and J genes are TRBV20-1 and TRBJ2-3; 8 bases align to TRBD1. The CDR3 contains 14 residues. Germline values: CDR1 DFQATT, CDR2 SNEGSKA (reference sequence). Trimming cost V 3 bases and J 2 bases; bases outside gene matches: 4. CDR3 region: CSASPGQVTDTQYF. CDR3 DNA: TGCAGTGCTAGCCCGGGACAGGTCACAGATACGCAGTATTTT.

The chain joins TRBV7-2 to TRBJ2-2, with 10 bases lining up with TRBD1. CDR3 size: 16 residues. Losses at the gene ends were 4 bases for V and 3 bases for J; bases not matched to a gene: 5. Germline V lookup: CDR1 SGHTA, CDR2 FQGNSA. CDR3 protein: CASSYRQGAHTGELFF. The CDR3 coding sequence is TGTGCCAGCAGCTACCGACAGGGGGCCCACACCGGGGAGCTGTTTTTT.

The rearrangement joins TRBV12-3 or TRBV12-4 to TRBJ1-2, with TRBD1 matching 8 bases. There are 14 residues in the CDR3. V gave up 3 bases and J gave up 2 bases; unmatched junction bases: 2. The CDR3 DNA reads TGTGCCAGCAGTTTCCGACAGGGGAACTATGGCTACACCTTC. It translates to CASSFRQGNYGYTF.

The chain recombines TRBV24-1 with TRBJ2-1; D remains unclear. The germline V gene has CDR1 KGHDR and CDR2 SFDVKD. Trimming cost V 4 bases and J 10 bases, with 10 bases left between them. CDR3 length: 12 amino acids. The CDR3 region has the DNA TGTGCCACCAGTGAGCCTACAAGAGAGCAGTTCTTC. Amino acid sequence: CATSEPTREQFF.

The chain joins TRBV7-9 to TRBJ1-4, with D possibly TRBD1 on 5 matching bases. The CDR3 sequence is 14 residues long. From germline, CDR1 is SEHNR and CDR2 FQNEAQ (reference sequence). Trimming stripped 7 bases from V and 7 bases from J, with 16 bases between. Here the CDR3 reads CASTRRGGAEKLFF. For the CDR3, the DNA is TGTGCCAGCACTCGCCGGGGGGGTGCTGAAAAACTGTTTTTT.

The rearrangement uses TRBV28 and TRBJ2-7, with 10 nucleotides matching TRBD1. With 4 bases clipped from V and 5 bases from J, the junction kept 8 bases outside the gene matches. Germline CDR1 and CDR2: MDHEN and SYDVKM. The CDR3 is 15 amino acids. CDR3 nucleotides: TGTGCCAGCAGTTCCGGGACAGGGGCGGCCAACGAGCAGTACTTC. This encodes CASSSGTGAANEQYF.

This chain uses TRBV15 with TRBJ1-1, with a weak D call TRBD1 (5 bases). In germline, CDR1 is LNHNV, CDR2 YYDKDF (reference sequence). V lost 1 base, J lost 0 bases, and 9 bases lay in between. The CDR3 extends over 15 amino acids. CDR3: CATSRVKGLNTEAFF. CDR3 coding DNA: TGTGCCACCAGCAGAGTGAAGGGGCTGAACACTGAAGCTTTCTTT.

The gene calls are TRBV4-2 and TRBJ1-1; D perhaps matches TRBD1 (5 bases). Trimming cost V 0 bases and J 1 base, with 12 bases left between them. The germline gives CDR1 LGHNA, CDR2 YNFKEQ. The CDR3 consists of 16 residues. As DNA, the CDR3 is TGTGCCAGCAGCCAAGATGAATGGGGGGGGAACACTGAAGCTTTCTTT. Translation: CASSQDEWGGNTEAFF.

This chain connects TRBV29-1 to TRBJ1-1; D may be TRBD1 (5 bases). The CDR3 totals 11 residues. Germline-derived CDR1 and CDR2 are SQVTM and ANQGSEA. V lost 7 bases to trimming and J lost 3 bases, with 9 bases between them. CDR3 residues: CSGQGYTEAFF. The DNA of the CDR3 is TGCAGCGGGCAGGGTTACACTGAAGCTTTCTTT.

The CDR3 sequence: CATSPSTSGGAGGQFF. For the CDR3, the DNA is TGTGCCACCAGCCCTTCTACTAGCGGGGGGGCCGGGGGGCAGTTCTTC. The chain employs TRBV24-1 and TRBJ2-1; TRBD2 matches 13 bases. The V segment lost 7 bases and the J segment 12 bases; nucleotides outside the gene matches: 14. Germline values: CDR1 KGHDR, CDR2 SFDVKD. The CDR3 runs to 16 residues.

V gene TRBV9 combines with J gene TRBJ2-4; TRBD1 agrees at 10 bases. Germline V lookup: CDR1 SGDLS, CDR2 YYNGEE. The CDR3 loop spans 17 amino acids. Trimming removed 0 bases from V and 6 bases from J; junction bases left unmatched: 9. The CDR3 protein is CASSVAPGGQGGNIQYF. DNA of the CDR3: TGTGCCAGCAGCGTAGCCCCCGGTGGACAGGGGGGAAACATTCAGTACTTC.

CDR3 loop: CASSQDGAGVETQYF. The DNA of the CDR3 is TGCGCCAGCAGCCAAGATGGGGCAGGGGTAGAGACCCAGTACTTC. The rearrangement links TRBV4-3 to TRBJ2-5, with D possibly matching TRBD1 (6 bases). The CDR3 covers 15 residues. Germline V lookup: CDR1 LGHNA, CDR2 YSLEER. V was pared by 0 bases and J by 4 bases, with 12 bases between.

The CDR3 DNA reads TGCAGCGTTGACCCGGGAAGCACAGATACGCAGTATTTT. Translated: CSVDPGSTDTQYF. The chain employs TRBV29-1 and TRBJ2-3; the D gene is possibly TRBD2 (5 bases). The CDR3 consists of 13 residues. The germline V and J ends were trimmed by 3 bases and 0 bases, with 7 bases remaining between them. Germline V gives CDR1 SQVTM, CDR2 ANQGSEA.

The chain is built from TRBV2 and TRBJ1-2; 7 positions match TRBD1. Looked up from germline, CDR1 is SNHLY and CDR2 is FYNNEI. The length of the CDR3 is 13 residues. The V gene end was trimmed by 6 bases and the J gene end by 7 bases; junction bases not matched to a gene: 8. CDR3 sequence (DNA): TGTGCCAGCAGGGGGACAGAAGGTTCTGGCTACACCTTC. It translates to CASRGTEGSGYTF.

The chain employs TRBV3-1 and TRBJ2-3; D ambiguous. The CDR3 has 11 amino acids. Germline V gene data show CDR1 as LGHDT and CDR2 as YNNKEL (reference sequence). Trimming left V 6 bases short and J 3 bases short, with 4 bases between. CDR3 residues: CASRQTDTQYF. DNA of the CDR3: TGTGCCAGCAGGCAGACAGATACGCAGTATTTT.

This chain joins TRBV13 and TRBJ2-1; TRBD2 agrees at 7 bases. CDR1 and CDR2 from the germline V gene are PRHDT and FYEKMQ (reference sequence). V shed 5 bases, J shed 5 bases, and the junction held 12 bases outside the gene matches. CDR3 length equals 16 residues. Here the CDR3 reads CASSQLLGTTHNEQFF. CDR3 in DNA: TGTGCCAGCAGCCAGCTACTAGGGACTACACACAATGAGCAGTTCTTC.

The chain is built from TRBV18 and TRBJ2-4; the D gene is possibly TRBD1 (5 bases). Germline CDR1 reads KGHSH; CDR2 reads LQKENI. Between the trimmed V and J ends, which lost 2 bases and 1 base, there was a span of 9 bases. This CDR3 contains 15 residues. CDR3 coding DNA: TGTGCCAGCTCACCAGCAGGGTCGGCCAAAAACATTCAGTACTTC. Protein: CASSPAGSAKNIQYF.

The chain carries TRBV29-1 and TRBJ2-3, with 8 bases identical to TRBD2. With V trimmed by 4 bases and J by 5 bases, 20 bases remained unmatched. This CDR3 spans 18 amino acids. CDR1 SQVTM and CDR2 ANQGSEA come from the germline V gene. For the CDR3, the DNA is TGCAGCGTTGCCCCGGGGGGGGGCGCGGGGGCTCGGGGAGATACGCAGTATTTT. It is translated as CSVAPGGGAGARGDTQYF.

The CDR3 sequence: CASSKGPSGSFDTDTQYF. The DNA of the CDR3 is TGTGCCAGCAGCAAAGGGCCTAGCGGGTCCTTCGACACAGATACGCAGTATTTT. V usage is TRBV21-1 and J usage is TRBJ2-3; TRBD2 reflects the table's D call only, with no check against the DNA. TRBV21-1 constitutes a pseudogene. The CDR3 contains 18 residues.

The CDR3: CASRTTSGGVYEQYF. The CDR3, as DNA: TGTGCCAGCAGGACGACTAGCGGGGGGGTCTACGAGCAGTACTTC. This chain links TRBV6-2 or TRBV6-3 with TRBJ2-7, with TRBD2 matching 14 bases. V lost 6 bases to trimming and J lost 3 bases; unmatched junction nucleotides: 4. Germline V gene lookup returns CDR1 MNHEY and CDR2 SVGEGT. CDR3 size: 15 residues.

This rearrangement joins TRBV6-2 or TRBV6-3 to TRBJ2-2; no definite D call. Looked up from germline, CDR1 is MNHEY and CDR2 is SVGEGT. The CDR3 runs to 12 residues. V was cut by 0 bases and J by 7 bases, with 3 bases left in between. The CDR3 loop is CASSYSIGELFF. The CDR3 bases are TGTGCCAGCAGTTACTCGATCGGGGAGCTGTTTTTT.